This T cell receptor (beta chain) was documented in a study of shared clonotypes between healthy human individuals. Study-level information: A donor's plate count was three for CD4 naive and three for CD4 memory; CD8 naive had two and CD8 memory one.

The CDR3 covers 18 residues. Trimming removed 4 bases from V and 1 base from J; junction bases left unmatched: 14. Germline V gene lookup returns CDR1 SGHNT and CDR2 YYREEE (reference sequence). With regard to this clone: The antigen is unknown.

Overall study findings and caveats: Clonotypes that were shared across a handful of donors made up around 5% of naive CD4 clonotypes. An anticipated effect of sequencing depth on clonotype sharing among donors was recognized. Among non-shared clonotypes, generation probabilities were lower than among those shared by all four donors.

The table came from immunoSEQ multiplex PCR; TCRdb's copy has only in-frame clones and leaves some out. The sample includes millions of clones, roughly nine tenths of them seen just once. V gene TRBV5-4 combines with J gene TRBJ1-3, with 7 bases that match TRBD1. The sequence came from a man aged 18 to 30 in good health. Sequencing was performed on naive CD4+ T cells sorted from blood. Subset indicated: CD45RA+ positively selected. The DNA of the CDR3 is TGTGCCAGCAGCCCCGACCCCACAGGGGCTGGATCTGGAAACACCATATATTTT. As protein: CASSPDPTGAGSGNTIYF.